These T cell receptor beta chains were read from a single sample in a study of T cell repertoires in cytomegalovirus infection. MiXCR, applied by TCRdb to the reads, yields one record per CDR3 protein. In the table there are some 600,000 distinct CDR3 sequences, 20% to 25% of which are singletons. Input material: CD8+ T cells from PBMCs. All receptors derive from a human donor in good health (CMV status not recorded). Some clones in this sample may be carry-over from other donors' samples. CDR3s include the opening cysteine and the closing phenylalanine or tryptophan. A D gene is named only where the DNA matches it firmly. The listing skips clone size in some rows; elsewhere it reads once, few, many or a size class.

j_call: TRBJ1-1
v_call: TRBV7-9
clone_size: many
cdr3_length: 11
d_call: -
cdr3_nt: TGTGCCAGCAGCTTCAGGGGCGAAGCTTTCTTT
cdr3_aa: CASSFRGEAFF

j_call: TRBJ2-5
v_call: TRBV27
clone_size: few
cdr3_length: 17
d_call: -
cdr3_nt: TGTGCCAGCAGTCCCTCCCGACAGTTGACCGGCGGAGAGACCCAGTACTTC
cdr3_aa: CASSPSRQLTGGETQYF

j_call: TRBJ2-1
v_call: TRBV7-2
clone_size: many
cdr3_length: 19
d_call: -
cdr3_nt: TGTGCCAGCAGCTTAACCGGGGGACCCATCTCCTCCTACTACAATGAGCAGTTCTTC
cdr3_aa: CASSLTGGPISSYYNEQFF

j_call: TRBJ2-1
v_call: TRBV20-1
clone_size: -
cdr3_length: 17
d_call: TRBD2
cdr3_nt: TGCAGTGCTAGAGATGGTTCGACTAGCGGGGGGGCCGATGAGCAGTTCTTC
cdr3_aa: CSARDGSTSGGADEQFF

j_call: TRBJ1-2
v_call: TRBV20-1
clone_size: -
cdr3_length: 14
d_call: -
cdr3_nt: TGCAGTGCTGCATCGGGAGAACCTAACTATGGCTACACCTTC
cdr3_aa: CSAASGEPNYGYTF

j_call: TRBJ2-7
v_call: TRBV12-3/TRBV12-4
clone_size: many
cdr3_length: 15
d_call: TRBD2
cdr3_nt: TGTGCCAGCAGTCAACTAGCGGGGGCCGTCTACGAGCAGTACTTC
cdr3_aa: CASSQLAGAVYEQYF

j_call: TRBJ1-2
v_call: TRBV12-3/TRBV12-4
clone_size: many
cdr3_length: 15
d_call: -
cdr3_nt: TGTGCCAGCACCCCCGGGAACCCCTTAGTCTATGGCTACACCTTC
cdr3_aa: CASTPGNPLVYGYTF

j_call: TRBJ1-2
v_call: TRBV10-3
clone_size: -
cdr3_length: 13
d_call: -
cdr3_nt: TGTGCCATCAGTGCAGGGAGCGTGGAAGGCTACACCTTC
cdr3_aa: CAISAGSVEGYTF

j_call: TRBJ2-3
v_call: TRBV5-6
clone_size: few
cdr3_length: 16
d_call: -
cdr3_nt: TGTGCCAGCAGCCCGGGCCCTCCGGGGGCCACAGATACGCAGTATTTT
cdr3_aa: CASSPGPPGATDTQYF

j_call: TRBJ1-1
v_call: TRBV4-1
clone_size: many
cdr3_length: 13
d_call: TRBD1
cdr3_nt: TGCGCCAGCAGCCGCGGACAGGGCGGCGAAGCTTTCTTT
cdr3_aa: CASSRGQGGEAFF

j_call: TRBJ2-6
v_call: TRBV7-9
clone_size: many
cdr3_length: 16
d_call: -
cdr3_nt: TGTGCCAGCAGCACGAGACTGACATCTGGGGCCAACGTCCTGACTTTC
cdr3_aa: CASSTRLTSGANVLTF

j_call: TRBJ2-3
v_call: TRBV28
clone_size: few
cdr3_length: 15
d_call: -
cdr3_nt: TGTGCCAGCAGCCAGTTTCCCGCTAGCACAGATACGCAGTATTTT
cdr3_aa: CASSQFPASTDTQYF